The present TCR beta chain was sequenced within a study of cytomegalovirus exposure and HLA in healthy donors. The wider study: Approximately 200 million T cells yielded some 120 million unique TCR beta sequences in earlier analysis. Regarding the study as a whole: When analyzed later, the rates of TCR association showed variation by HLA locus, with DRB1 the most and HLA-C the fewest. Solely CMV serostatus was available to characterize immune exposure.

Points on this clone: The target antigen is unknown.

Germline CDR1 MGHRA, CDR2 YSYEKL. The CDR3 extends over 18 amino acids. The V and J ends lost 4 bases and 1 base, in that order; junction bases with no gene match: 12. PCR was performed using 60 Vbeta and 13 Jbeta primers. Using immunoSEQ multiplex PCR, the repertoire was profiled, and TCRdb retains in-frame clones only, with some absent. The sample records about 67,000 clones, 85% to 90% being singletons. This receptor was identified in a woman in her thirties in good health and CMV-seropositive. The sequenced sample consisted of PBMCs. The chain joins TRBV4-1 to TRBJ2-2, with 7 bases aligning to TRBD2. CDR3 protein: CASSPKSRDYVNTGELFF. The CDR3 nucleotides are TGCGCCAGCAGCCCTAAGAGCCGGGACTACGTGAACACCGGGGAGCTGTTTTTT.